This T cell receptor beta chain came from a study of blood T cell repertoires in COVID-19 (TCRdb year 2020). Regarding the complete study: Collaborator samples came from the United States, Italy and Spain and covered acute and convalescent phases of COVID-19. The repertoires were released in a freely available public database meant as a resource for research on the immune response to SARS-CoV-2. The samples were drawn from two sources: the first 160 participants of the ongoing ImmuneRACE study, and 1,200 or so subjects contributed by 6 global collaborators. Nearly every sample came with metadata listing a de-identified subject ID, COVID-19 status, age in years and sex. HLA class I and class II types, where available, came from metadata supplied by the sample provider rather than from assay-based typing. The material from the prospective study consisted of cDNA or gDNA derived from T cells, B-cell-depleted T cells, or PBMCs. Subjects who had been exposed to COVID-19, were actively infected with it, or had recovered from it provided the deeply sampled blood TCRbeta repertoires that made up the dataset. Overall study outcomes, separate from this receptor: The quantity of clinical and demographic metadata differed by source and by participant and was supplied without curation.

Participants in the prospective study were aged roughly 18 to 89 years, lived in about two dozen United States geographic areas, and enrolled through a virtual design. In the prospective study, participants were assigned to cohorts based on the clinical history participants reported in a screening survey and a study questionnaire. Recovered participants in ImmuneRACE Cohort 3 were defined as having two consecutive negative NP/OP PCR tests, clearance from a healthcare professional, or resolution of symptoms. Each participant in the prospective study had whole blood, serum and a nasopharyngeal or oropharyngeal swab collected by mobile phlebotomists. Prospective study participants could optionally give additional blood draws and questionnaires over a roughly two-month period. Before DNA extraction, blood samples from the prospective study were shipped at room temperature or frozen. As to this clone: This clone's antigen is unknown. No base quality information exists; no much larger clone differs at one position.

TCRbeta CDR3 regions were amplified from genomic DNA by means of the immunoSEQ Assay, a bias-controlled multiplex PCR. Regarding the original processing steps: The number of nucleated cells in each sample was estimated from the amplification of reference gene primers within the assay. To quantify the absolute abundance of each unique TCRbeta CDR3 rearrangement, sequence reads were collapsed and filtered. For each sample, productive Simpson clonality was calculated by taking the square root of Simpson's diversity index across productive rearrangements. TCRdb's version of the immuneACCESS table is confined to in-frame rearrangements and falls short of the full clone set. An unresolved V gene accounts for under half of the shortfall where checked; the remainder is of unknown origin. That table gives V, J and clone size, and the DNA gave D and trimming. This sample lists roughly 180,000 clones; approximately 86% were detected once. The top ten clones comprise 15% to 20% of the sample.

The germline V gene encodes CDR1 MNHEY and CDR2 SVGEGT. From cysteine to phenylalanine, the CDR3 is 13 amino acids long. The read is trimmed to its CDR3 DNA, 39 bases read in frame from base 1. The junction carries 7 bases between V and J, which are trimmed by 1 base and 3 bases respectively. This TCR derives from a man between 60 and 70 years old who had recovered from COVID-19. The chain couples TRBV6-2 or TRBV6-3 to TRBJ2-7; the D segment cannot be called with confidence. Sequencing was carried out using PBMCs or T cells enriched from blood (not recorded which). CDR3 loop: CASSYFTDYEQYF. The DNA is TGTGCCAGCAGTTACTTCACAGACTACGAGCAGTACTTC.